This T cell receptor (beta chain) was sequenced during a study of OX40 agonist ivuxolimab in advanced cancers. Study details: Prior therapy, whether anti-PD-1, anti-PD-L1 or anti-CTLA-4, was allowed, and less than 45% had some.

This clone was seen a handful of times. CDR3 length: 16 residues. CDR1 is MGHRA, CDR2 YSYEKL, per germline. The trim removed 0 bases at V and 8 bases at J, leaving 9 bases unmatched. Only in-frame clones appear in the TCRdb table, and some are missing; sequencing was by immunoSEQ multiplex PCR. The sample lists about 19,000 clones, about four fifths seen once, with 26% in the top ten. This sequence joins TRBV4-1 and TRBJ1-5, with 8 bases lining up with TRBD1. The sequencing used CD4+ or CD8+ T cells sorted from blood, collected in a trial of the OX40 agonist ivuxolimab. The sequence came from an adult with an advanced solid tumor such as melanoma, head and neck, liver or kidney cancer. CDR3 in amino acids: CASSQEGTGGGEPQHF. The CDR3 DNA is TGCGCCAGCAGCCAAGAAGGGACAGGAGGCGGGGAGCCCCAGCATTTT.